This TCR beta chain was obtained from a study of shared clonotypes between healthy human individuals. Germline CDR1 and CDR2: SEHNR and FQNEAQ (reference sequence). This CDR3 is built from 14 residues. The V gene end was trimmed by 2 bases and the J gene end by 10 bases; junction bases not matched to a gene: 5. Assay: immunoSEQ multiplex PCR; the TCRdb copy retains only in-frame clones and omits some. The sample includes 2 million to 2.5 million clones, around 90% of them seen just once. This clone occurred a few times. The clonotype was recovered from a man between 18 and 29 years old in good health. Some clones in this sample may be carry-over from other donors' samples. Sequencing input: naive CD4+ T cells from PBMCs. Stated subset: CD45RA+ positively selected. J is TRBJ1-2 and V is TRBV7-9; 12 bases map to TRBD1. The CDR3 bases are TGTGCCAGCAGCTTATTCGGGACAGGGGGCGACTACACCTTC. Translating gives CASSLFGTGGDYTF.